These T cell receptor beta chains were read from a single sample in a study of T cell responses to AZD1222 COVID-19 vaccine. The table came from immunoSEQ multiplex PCR; TCRdb's copy has only in-frame clones and leaves some out. The table lists around 140,000 clones, roughly 92% of them singletons. Sequenced material: peripheral blood, taken on day 0 of AZD1222 vaccination. These receptors originate from an adult in good health. The CDR3 runs from the conserved cysteine through the conserved F or W. The order of the fields is V gene, J gene, clone size, D gene, CDR3 protein, CDR3 DNA. A D gene is named only where the DNA matches it firmly. Clone size, where shown, is once, few, many, or a class for clones that have expanded.

V: TRBV19; J: TRBJ1-1; size: .; D: .; CDR3: CASSIASLNTEAFF; DNA: TGTGCCAGTAGTATAGCCAGCCTGAACACTGAAGCTTTCTTT
V: TRBV19; J: TRBJ1-1; size: .; D: .; CDR3: CASSPDRWAEAFF; DNA: TGTGCCAGTAGTCCTGACAGGTGGGCTGAAGCTTTCTTT
V: TRBV19; J: TRBJ1-1; size: .; D: .; CDR3: CASMAPGSGNTEAFF; DNA: TGTGCCAGTATGGCCCCGGGGTCTGGGAACACTGAAGCTTTCTTT
V: TRBV6-2/TRBV6-3; J: TRBJ2-7; size: .; D: .; CDR3: CASSYGLALEQYF; DNA: TGTGCCAGCAGTTATGGACTGGCGTTGGAGCAGTACTTC
V: TRBV5-4; J: TRBJ2-3; size: .; D: TRBD2; CDR3: CASTETSGYSSTDTQYF; DNA: TGTGCCAGCACCGAGACTAGCGGGTACTCTAGCACAGATACGCAGTATTTT
V: TRBV19; J: TRBJ1-2; size: .; D: .; CDR3: CASKRAGGDYGYTF; DNA: TGTGCCAGTAAACGGGCCGGAGGGGACTATGGCTACACCTTC
V: TRBV7-3; J: TRBJ1-1; size: .; D: .; CDR3: CASSLTRSDTEAFF; DNA: TGTGCCAGCAGCCTTACACGTTCTGACACTGAAGCTTTCTTT
V: TRBV4-1; J: TRBJ2-1; size: few; D: TRBD2; CDR3: CASSQLPGLGLFF; DNA: TGCGCCAGCAGCCAACTACCGGGACTAGGTCTGTTCTTC
V: TRBV6-7; J: TRBJ2-5; size: .; D: .; CDR3: CASRSGETQYF; DNA: TGTGCCAGCAGATCGGGGGAGACCCAGTACTTC
V: TRBV12-3/TRBV12-4; J: TRBJ2-7; size: .; D: .; CDR3: CASSLAEGYEQYF; DNA: TGTGCCAGCAGTTTAGCCGAGGGTTACGAGCAGTACTTC
V: TRBV30; J: TRBJ2-2; size: .; D: TRBD2; CDR3: CAWSVLSGRGELFF; DNA: TGTGCCTGGAGTGTACTGAGCGGGAGAGGGGAGCTGTTTTTT
V: TRBV2; J: TRBJ1-2; size: .; D: TRBD1; CDR3: CASSPITGATNYGYTF; DNA: TGTGCCAGCAGTCCCATTACAGGGGCCACAAACTATGGCTACACCTTC
V: TRBV2; J: TRBJ1-2; size: .; D: .; CDR3: CASSVGDRYGYTF; DNA: TGTGCCAGCAGTGTAGGCGACCGTTATGGCTACACCTTC
V: TRBV13; J: TRBJ2-7; size: .; D: .; CDR3: CASRGGQIYEQYF; DNA: TGTGCCAGCAGGGGGGGACAGATCTACGAGCAGTACTTC
V: TRBV5-5; J: TRBJ2-7; size: .; D: TRBD1; CDR3: CASRSTGSYEQYF; DNA: TGTGCCAGCAGATCGACAGGGAGCTACGAGCAGTACTTC
V: TRBV7-9; J: TRBJ2-1; size: once; D: TRBD2; CDR3: CASSLGLAGARPYNEQFF; DNA: TGTGCCAGCAGCTTAGGACTAGCGGGAGCGCGCCCCTACAATGAGCAGTTCTTC
V: TRBV18; J: TRBJ2-7; size: .; D: TRBD2; CDR3: CASSQSGSSAYEQYF; DNA: TGTGCCAGCTCACAGAGCGGGAGCTCCGCCTACGAGCAGTACTTC
V: TRBV15; J: TRBJ1-2; size: .; D: TRBD1; CDR3: CATSQELGQAYGYTF; DNA: TGTGCCACCAGCCAAGAGTTGGGACAGGCCTATGGCTACACCTTC
V: TRBV12-1; J: TRBJ1-5; size: few; D: .; CDR3: CASSFGGTGGYSNQPQHF; DNA: TGTGCCAGCAGCTTTGGGGGGACAGGCGGATATAGCAATCAGCCCCAGCATTTT
V: TRBV18; J: TRBJ2-7; size: .; D: .; CDR3: CASSPPQGGGSYEQYF; DNA: TGTGCCAGCTCCCCCCCCCAGGGGGGTGGCTCGTACGAGCAGTACTTC
V: TRBV28; J: TRBJ1-1; size: once; D: .; CDR3: CAVGEVDTEAFF; DNA: TGTGCCGTAGGGGAAGTGGACACTGAAGCTTTCTTT
V: TRBV28; J: TRBJ2-2; size: .; D: .; CDR3: CASLRAGYTGELFF; DNA: TGTGCCAGCCTCAGGGCAGGGTACACCGGGGAGCTGTTTTTT
V: TRBV27; J: TRBJ2-7; size: once; D: .; CDR3: CASSVGTGYEQYF; DNA: TGTGCCAGCAGTGTCGGGACGGGATACGAGCAGTACTTC
V: TRBV5-4; J: TRBJ1-1; size: .; D: .; CDR3: CASSLGPQGTTEAFF; DNA: TGTGCCAGCAGCTTGGGGCCTCAGGGTACCACTGAAGCTTTCTTT
V: TRBV7-2; J: TRBJ2-2; size: .; D: .; CDR3: CASSSGFTGELFF; DNA: TGTGCCAGCAGCTCCGGATTTACCGGGGAGCTGTTTTTT
V: TRBV30; J: TRBJ2-7; size: .; D: TRBD2; CDR3: CAWMGGDVYEQYF; DNA: TGTGCCTGGATGGGGGGGGACGTCTACGAGCAGTACTTC
V: TRBV29-1; J: TRBJ2-7; size: .; D: .; CDR3: CSVTVRGIDSYEQYF; DNA: TGCAGCGTGACCGTTAGGGGGATCGACTCCTACGAGCAGTACTTC
V: TRBV19; J: TRBJ1-4; size: .; D: .; CDR3: CASRNQLGEKLFF; DNA: TGTGCCAGTAGGAATCAGCTGGGGGAAAAACTGTTTTTT
V: TRBV7-2; J: TRBJ2-7; size: .; D: .; CDR3: CASSLARGTGIRVRHYEQYF; DNA: TGTGCCAGCAGCTTAGCCCGGGGGACTGGGATTAGGGTGCGCCACTACGAGCAGTACTTC
V: TRBV12-5; J: TRBJ1-5; size: .; D: .; CDR3: CASGFITKTTGKLLDQPQHF; DNA: TGTGCTAGTGGTTTTATCACCAAAACAACAGGGAAGTTATTGGATCAGCCCCAGCATTTT